These T cell receptor beta chains were read from a single sample in a study of OX40 agonist ivuxolimab in advanced cancers. Sequencing used immunoSEQ multiplex PCR; TCRdb keeps in-frame clones, though not all of them. The sample lists about 76,000 clones; 75% to 85% were seen once. The sample here was CD4+ or CD8+ T cells sorted from blood, taken in a trial of the OX40 agonist ivuxolimab. Every receptor here comes from an adult with an advanced solid tumor such as melanoma, head and neck, liver or kidney cancer. Each CDR3 is given with its conserved first and last residue. A D gene is named only where the DNA matches it firmly. Rows give clone size only sometimes, using once, few, many, or a class for an expanded clone.

>.|.|TRBV11-1|14|TRBJ2-3
CASSSTRGGDTQYF
TGTGCCAGCAGCTCAACCAGGGGTGGAGATACGCAGTATTTT
>TRBD1|.|TRBV13|15|TRBJ1-2
CASSWLQGDPYGYTF
TGTGCCAGCAGCTGGCTACAGGGGGACCCCTATGGCTACACCTTC
>TRBD1|.|TRBV10-3|15|TRBJ2-2
CAISRQGAPTGELFF
TGTGCCATCAGCCGACAGGGGGCGCCGACCGGGGAGCTGTTTTTT
>.|.|TRBV18|15|TRBJ2-2
CASSPSALSTGELFF
TGTGCCAGCTCACCATCGGCGCTGTCCACCGGGGAGCTGTTTTTT
>.|.|TRBV19|14|TRBJ1-5
CASSLDSGNQPQHF
TGTGCCAGTAGTCTTGACTCAGGCAATCAGCCCCAGCATTTT
>.|.|TRBV5-6|15|TRBJ1-2
CASSLASGKGIGYTF
TGTGCCAGCAGCTTGGCTTCGGGGAAGGGGATAGGCTACACCTTC
>.|once|TRBV9|14|TRBJ2-3
CASSSGTTPDTQYF
TGTGCCAGCAGCTCCGGGACGACCCCAGATACGCAGTATTTT
>TRBD1|.|TRBV5-1|15|TRBJ2-3
CASSPGQGAADTQYF
TGCGCCAGCAGCCCCGGACAGGGGGCCGCAGATACGCAGTATTTT
>.|.|TRBV6-5|16|TRBJ1-6
CASSSRKGLFLSPLHF
TGTGCCAGCAGTTCCAGGAAAGGGCTGTTCCTTTCACCCCTCCACTTT
>.|.|TRBV13|11|TRBJ2-3
CASSLRGSQYF
TGTGCCAGCAGCTTACGAGGATCGCAGTATTTT
>.|few|TRBV5-8|16|TRBJ1-5
CASSLRRGFGNQPQHF
TGTGCCAGCAGCCTAAGGAGGGGCTTTGGCAATCAGCCCCAGCATTTT
>.|once|TRBV6-5|13|TRBJ2-7
CASSSYRTYEQYF
TGTGCCAGCAGTTCCTATCGTACCTACGAGCAGTACTTC
>.|.|TRBV6-5|14|TRBJ2-7
CASSRKDSSYEQYF
TGTGCCAGCAGTCGAAAGGACAGCTCCTACGAGCAGTACTTC
>.|.|TRBV6-5|14|TRBJ1-1
CASSQARQERLAFF
TGTGCCAGCAGTCAAGCCCGACAGGAAAGACTTGCTTTCTTT
>.|.|TRBV19|14|TRBJ2-7
CASSSAGPSYEQYF
TGTGCCAGTAGTTCCGCCGGGCCTTCCTACGAGCAGTACTTC
>.|.|TRBV11-3|15|TRBJ2-7
CASSLGGSPAYEQYF
TGTGCCAGCAGCTTAGGGGGCTCCCCGGCCTACGAGCAGTACTTC
>.|.|TRBV5-1|15|TRBJ1-4
CASSLAPRFNEKLFF
TGCGCCAGCAGCTTGGCTCCCAGGTTTAATGAAAAACTGTTTTTT
>.|.|TRBV5-5|15|TRBJ2-4
CASSGGFIAKNIQYF
TGTGCCAGCAGCGGGGGCTTTATAGCCAAAAACATTCAGTACTTC
>TRBD1|.|TRBV9|15|TRBJ1-4
CASSLRDSYNEKLFF
TGTGCCAGCAGCCTACGGGACAGTTACAATGAAAAACTGTTTTTT
>TRBD2|.|TRBV5-1|16|TRBJ2-5
CASSRILAGGGETQYF
TGCGCCAGCAGCCGTATTCTAGCGGGGGGAGGGGAGACCCAGTACTTC
>TRBD2|.|TRBV7-2|16|TRBJ2-3
CASNRETSGGSDTQYF
TGTGCCAGCAACCGAGAAACTAGCGGGGGTTCGGATACGCAGTATTTT
>TRBD1|.|TRBV18|15|TRBJ1-2
CASSRRQGSDYGYTF
TGTGCCAGCTCCCGGAGACAGGGGAGTGACTATGGCTACACCTTC
>.|.|TRBV4-1|13|TRBJ1-5
CASSQARGQPQHF
TGCGCCAGCAGCCAAGCCAGGGGCCAGCCCCAGCATTTT
>TRBD1|once|TRBV7-9|18|TRBJ1-3
CASSTRSGQGGPGNTIYF
TGTGCCAGCAGCACTAGGTCGGGACAGGGGGGTCCTGGAAACACCATATATTTT
>.|.|TRBV9|12|TRBJ2-2
CASSVEGGELFF
TGTGCCAGCAGCGTAGAGGGCGGGGAGCTGTTTTTT
>.|.|TRBV4-1|14|TRBJ1-5
CASSREEVDQPQHF
TGCGCCAGCAGCCGAGAGGAGGTAGATCAGCCCCAGCATTTT
>.|.|TRBV5-4|14|TRBJ1-6
CASSSDIVDSPLHF
TGTGCCAGCAGCTCGGACATCGTAGATTCACCCCTCCACTTT
>.|.|TRBV30|14|TRBJ2-3
CAWSVRLVPDTQYF
TGTGCCTGGAGCGTTCGACTAGTTCCAGATACGCAGTATTTT